Below, 8 T cell receptor beta chains from the same sample are listed, as sequenced in a study of cytomegalovirus exposure and HLA in healthy donors. The study ran its PCR with 60 Vbeta and 13 Jbeta primers. Assay used: immunoSEQ multiplex PCR; TCRdb lists only in-frame clones, some missing. Among around 130,000 clones listed, more than 80% were seen once. Sequencing was done on a sample of PBMCs. These TCRs come from a woman aged 40 to 50 in good health and CMV-seropositive.

The chain joins TRBV5-1 to TRBJ2-5; D is perhaps TRBD2 (5 bases). The germline V gene encodes CDR1 SGHRS and CDR2 YFSETQ. The V end lost 3 bases, the J end lost 5 bases, and 14 bases lay between the germline ends. The CDR3 extends over 14 amino acids. The CDR3 DNA follows: TGCGCCAGCAGCTCAGGACTGTTAGGGGAGACCCAGTACTTC. Amino acids: CASSSGLLGETQYF.

J is TRBJ2-5 and V is TRBV9, with a tentative D call TRBD2 (5 bases). The end of the DNA fits TRBJ2-7 better, so the J call may be wrong. This CDR3 has 17 amino acids. Germline CDR1 is SGDLS and CDR2 is YYNGEE. CDR3 sequence: CASSVGLEATVSYEQYF. In DNA, the CDR3 is TGTGCCAGCAGCGTAGGGCTGGAGGCTACCGTCTCCTACGAGCAGTACTTC.

This chain links TRBV9 with TRBJ2-3, with TRBD2 identical over 11 bases. Germline CDR1 SGDLS, CDR2 YYNGEE. The ends lost 4 bases at V and 4 bases at J; junction bases unmatched: 8. The CDR3 is 16 amino acids. CDR3 amino acids: CASSKTSGIGADTQYF. The CDR3 DNA reads as TGTGCCAGCAGCAAGACTAGCGGGATCGGTGCAGATACGCAGTATTTT.

The chain joins TRBV5-1 to TRBJ2-3; no clear D gene. The CDR3 spans 14 residues. The germline CDR1 and CDR2 sequences are SGHRS and YFSETQ. Trimming left V 0 bases short and J 1 base short, with 6 bases between. This CDR3 is CASSLDGGTDTQYF. DNA for the CDR3: TGCGCCAGCAGCTTGGACGGTGGCACAGATACGCAGTATTTT.

The V gene is TRBV6-6, the J gene TRBJ2-5, with D possibly matching TRBD1 (6 bases). CDR1 MNHNY and CDR2 SVGAGI come from the germline V gene (reference sequence). V lost 5 bases to trimming and J lost 2 bases, with 15 bases between them. The CDR3 contains 15 residues. CDR3 DNA: TGTGCCAGCAGTGACGGGCCCGGGACACAAGAGACCCAGTACTTC. Its protein is CASSDGPGTQETQYF.

CDR3 coding DNA: TGTGCCAGCAGCTCCGGACTAGCGGAGGGTTCTTCCTACGAGCAGTACTTC. It yields the protein CASSSGLAEGSSYEQYF. The J gene is TRBJ2-7, the V gene TRBV5-4, with 10 bases that match TRBD2. Germline V gives CDR1 SGHNT, CDR2 YYREEE (reference sequence). Trimming at V came to 3 bases and at J to 1 base, leaving 10 bases not matched to a gene. The CDR3 consists of 17 residues.

V is TRBV5-6 and J is TRBJ2-5, with TRBD2 matching 10 bases. The V and J ends lost 4 bases and 5 bases, in that order; junction bases with no gene match: 8. Germline CDR1 and CDR2: SGHDT and YYEEEE. This CDR3 is built from 15 residues. CDR3 sequence (DNA): TGTGCCAGCAGCACTGAGCGGGGGGGGGCGGAGACCCAGTACTTC. Protein: CASSTERGGAETQYF.

This chain connects TRBV11-3 to TRBJ1-2, with D unresolved. This CDR3 spans 15 amino acids. Per the germline V gene, CDR1 is SGHNT and CDR2 is YENEEA. The V end lost 3 bases, the J end lost 10 bases, and 21 bases lay between the germline ends. In nucleotides, the CDR3 is TGTGCCAGCAGCTTCCGAAGCACGGGGTCTCGAGTCTACACCTTC. This gives the protein CASSFRSTGSRVYTF.